This passage covers 17 T cell receptor beta chains from one sample sequenced in a study of T cell responses to AZD1222 COVID-19 vaccine. The repertoire was sequenced with immunoSEQ multiplex PCR; TCRdb's copy has only in-frame clones and lacks some. The sample records 130,000 to 150,000 clones, 70% to 90% being singletons. The sample was peripheral blood, taken on day 0 of AZD1222 vaccination. These TCRs come from an adult in good health.

The V and J genes are TRBV27 and TRBJ1-5; TRBD1 might be the D (5 bases). Looked up from germline, CDR1 is MNHEY and CDR2 is SMNVEV (reference sequence). Trimming stripped 4 bases from V and 7 bases from J, with 11 bases between. The CDR3 totals 13 residues. In DNA form, the CDR3 reads TGTGCCAGCAGTTCCCGGGACGGACAGCCCCAGCATTTT. Amino acids: CASSSRDGQPQHF.

The chain joins TRBV28 to TRBJ2-3, with 13 positions matching TRBD2. Trimming took 5 bases from V and 0 from J; bases not matched to a gene: 8. The V gene's germline CDR1 is MDHEN and CDR2 SYDVKM. The CDR3 runs to 18 residues. For the CDR3, the DNA is TGTGCCAGCAGTCCACTAGCGGGAGGGGGGATTAGCACAGATACGCAGTATTTT. It is translated as CASSPLAGGGISTDTQYF.

The chain joins TRBV28 to TRBJ2-3, with D unclear. V was clipped by 2 bases and J by 5 bases, with 14 bases between them. Germline CDR1 and CDR2: MDHEN and SYDVKM. This CDR3 contains 15 residues. Here the CDR3 reads CASSLLAETEDTQYF. The CDR3 DNA follows: TGTGCCAGCAGTTTACTGGCGGAGACTGAAGATACGCAGTATTTT. Full variable domain (missing parts from reference TRBV28 and TRBJ2-3): DVKVTQSSRYLVKRTGEKVFLECVQDMDHENMFWYRQDPGLGLRLIYFSYDVKMKEKGDIPEGYSVSREKKERFSLILESASTNQTSMYLCASSLLAETEDTQYFGPGTRLTVL.

The chain combines TRBV11-3 with TRBJ2-1, with D possibly being TRBD1 (5 bases). The CDR3 covers 17 residues. CDR1 is SGHNT and CDR2 is YENEEA in the germline V gene. The V and J ends lost 1 base and 8 bases respectively, with 21 bases between them. For the CDR3, the DNA is TGTGCCAGCAGCTTAGTTCCCCCAGGGCCTTTTAGGGATGAGCAGTTCTTC. It translates to CASSLVPPGPFRDEQFF.

The rearrangement joins TRBV19 to TRBJ1-6; no reliable D call. This CDR3 has 14 residues. Germline V lookup: CDR1 LNHDA, CDR2 SQIVND (reference sequence). Trimming removed 5 bases from V and 6 bases from J, with 11 bases in between. The CDR3 nucleotides are TGTGCCAGTAGTTTTTGGGGAGTTAATTCACCCCTCCACTTT. Protein sequence: CASSFWGVNSPLHF.

The rearrangement links TRBV2 to TRBJ2-7; D gene unclear. This CDR3 contains 14 residues. Germline CDR1 and CDR2: SNHLY and FYNNEI. V shed 8 bases and J shed 1 base, with 15 bases lying between them. CDR3 amino acids: CASRWGPLSYEQYF. The CDR3 DNA is TGTGCCAGCCGTTGGGGTCCTCTATCCTACGAGCAGTACTTC.

On this clone: At one of its ends the junction is not consistent with the germline gene, which may arise from a read error. The chain is built from TRBV10-3 and TRBJ1-2; D possibly corresponds to TRBD1 (6 bases). The germline V gene encodes CDR1 ENHRY and CDR2 SYGVKD. This CDR3 region has 12 residues. The CDR3 here is CALRTVRDGYTF. The CDR3 DNA reads TGTGCCCTCAGGACAGTTAGGGATGGCTACACCTTC.

The chain employs TRBV19 and TRBJ1-1; D is undetermined. The germline V gene encodes CDR1 LNHDA and CDR2 SQIVND (reference sequence). V lost 5 bases to trimming and J lost 0 bases, with 7 bases between them. The CDR3 runs 13 residues. CDR3 sequence (DNA): TGTGCCAGTAGTGGGCATCTGAACACTGAAGCTTTCTTT. Its translation: CASSGHLNTEAFF.

The chain couples TRBV18 to TRBJ2-1; 7 nucleotides align to TRBD1. This CDR3 region has 13 residues. V lost 8 bases to trimming and J lost 6 bases; unmatched junction nucleotides: 7. Per germline, CDR1 KGHSH and CDR2 LQKENI. The CDR3 coding sequence is TGTGCCAGCGCCGGGACAGAAACCAATGAGCAGTTCTTC. Its translation: CASAGTETNEQFF.

The chain employs TRBV5-1 and TRBJ2-1, with D possibly matching TRBD2 (6 bases). Germline-derived CDR1 and CDR2 are SGHRS and YFSETQ. The germline V and J ends were trimmed by 1 base and 9 bases, with 29 bases remaining between them. The CDR3 spans 19 residues. DNA for the CDR3: TGCGCCAGCAGCTTGAGGAAACAACCGGGAGTGGGCATTGGGGGTGAGCAGTTCTTC. It specifies CASSLRKQPGVGIGGEQFF.

The chain uses TRBV14 and TRBJ2-7, with TRBD2 as a possible D gene (6 bases). Germline loops: CDR1 SGHDN, CDR2 FVKESK. This CDR3 is built from 17 residues. Trimming stripped 1 base from V and 3 bases from J, with 19 bases between. CDR3 amino acids: CASSQGIRRTNNYEQYF. The CDR3 nucleotides read TGTGCCAGCAGCCAAGGCATCAGGCGGACTAATAACTACGAGCAGTACTTC.

The V call is TRBV6-5, the J call TRBJ2-4; TRBD1 matches at 8 bases. This CDR3 has 14 amino acids. The germline V gene encodes CDR1 MNHEY and CDR2 SVGAGI. V shed 7 bases and J 4 bases; nucleotides not matched to a gene: 6. CDR3 sequence reads: CASNSRGHKNIQYF. The DNA of the CDR3 is TGTGCCAGCAATTCCAGGGGGCATAAAAACATTCAGTACTTC.

The rearrangement joins TRBV6-4 to TRBJ2-2; tentatively, D is TRBD1 or TRBD2 (5 bases each). Trimming shortened V by 6 bases and J by 7 bases, and 15 bases separated the two germline ends. The CDR3 contains 14 residues. CDR1 is MRHNA, CDR2 SNTAGT, per germline. For the CDR3, the DNA is TGTGCCAGCAGGGGGCACGGGGAACTCGGGGAGCTGTTTTTT. Protein product: CASRGHGELGELFF.

The chain combines TRBV7-6 with TRBJ2-5; D remains unclear. Germline V gene sequence: CDR1 SGHVS, CDR2 FNYEAQ. The CDR3 length is 11 residues. Trimming left V 6 bases short and J 2 bases short, with 4 bases between. CDR3 loop: CASSLQETQYF. The CDR3 region has the DNA TGTGCCAGCAGTTTACAAGAGACCCAGTACTTC.

A single count supports this clone. The CDR3 bases are TGTGCCTGGAGTCGGACAGGGGGCGCCTATGGCTACACCTTC. Translating it yields CAWSRTGGAYGYTF. The chain recombines TRBV30 with TRBJ1-2; TRBD1 agrees at 11 bases. From germline, CDR1 is GTSNPN and CDR2 SVGIG (reference sequence). This CDR3 is built from 14 residues. Losses at the gene ends were 2 bases for V and 4 bases for J; bases not matched to a gene: 3.

The chain is built from TRBV20-1 and TRBJ2-7, with 12 bases lining up with TRBD1. CDR1 is DFQATT and CDR2 is SNEGSKA in the germline V gene (reference sequence). The CDR3 consists of 17 residues. The V and J ends lost 3 bases and 2 bases, in that order; junction bases with no gene match: 11. This CDR3 reads CSASIGTGGFETYEQYF. In DNA form, the CDR3 reads TGCAGTGCTAGTATCGGGACAGGGGGCTTCGAAACCTACGAGCAGTACTTC.

This chain connects TRBV29-1 to TRBJ2-1; TRBD1 is a possible D gene (5 bases). The V gene's germline CDR1 is SQVTM and CDR2 ANQGSEA. Trimming took off 7 bases at V and 5 bases at J, with 9 bases between the two ends. The CDR3 consists of 11 residues. In DNA, the CDR3 is TGCAGCGGACAGTTTCACAATGAGCAGTTCTTC. Protein: CSGQFHNEQFF.